This T cell receptor beta chain was retrieved from a study of T cell repertoires in cytomegalovirus infection. About the study: Recently described HLA-C-restricted plus well-studied HLA-B-restricted CMV epitopes were used. Study-wide findings and caveats: The ex vivo response was dominated by HLA-C-restricted CMV-specific TCR beta clonotypes.

On this clonotype: Its antigen is currently unknown.

TCRdb re-derived calls from the reads in MiXCR, one entry per CDR3 protein. Among roughly 500,000 distinct CDR3 sequences listed, about 33% were seen once. Trimming took off 0 bases at V and 6 bases at J, with 14 bases between the two ends. The CDR3 loop spans 16 amino acids. Germline CDR1 MGHRA, CDR2 YSYEKL. The chain links TRBV4-1 to TRBJ2-2; TRBD2 is a possible D gene (6 bases). Source: cultured PBMCs, taken from culture after CMV antigen stimulation. The receptor comes from a human donor in good health (CMV status not recorded). Some clones in this sample may be carry-over from other donors' samples. The CDR3 coding sequence is TGCGCCAGCAGCCAAGATCGTACGGGAGTCCCCGGGGAGCTGTTTTTT. As protein: CASSQDRTGVPGELFF.